These 18 T cell receptor beta chains were all obtained from the same sample, sequenced in a study of blood T cell repertoires in COVID-19. The method was immunoSEQ multiplex PCR; TCRdb's version includes in-frame clones alone and lacks a portion of them. This table holds 34,000 or so clones, approximately 86% found once. The source material was peripheral blood. Source of these receptors: a man over 45 with active or convalescent COVID-19.

The chain combines TRBV5-5 with TRBJ2-2, with D tentatively TRBD2 (6 bases). This CDR3 region has 15 residues. Germline-derived CDR1 and CDR2 are SGHKS and YYEKEE (reference sequence). V was pared by 4 bases and J by 0 bases, with 10 bases between. CDR3 coding DNA: TGTGCCAGCAGCGCGGGACCGTCGAACACCGGGGAGCTGTTTTTT. As protein: CASSAGPSNTGELFF.

This rearrangement joins TRBV11-2 to TRBJ2-7; no clear D gene. Between the trimmed V and J ends, which lost 4 bases and 4 bases, there was a span of 5 bases. CDR3 length: 11 residues. From germline, CDR1 is SGHAT and CDR2 FQNNGV. Written as DNA, the CDR3 is TGTGCCAGCAGCTCCAATTACGAGCAGTACTTC. This sequence encodes CASSSNYEQYF.

This chain links TRBV27 with TRBJ1-1; 7 bases are a match to TRBD1. CDR3 size: 16 residues. CDR1 is MNHEY, CDR2 SMNVEV, per germline (reference sequence). V was pared by 0 bases and J by 3 bases, with 7 bases of the junction left unmatched. CDR3 nucleotide sequence: TGTGCCAGCAGTTTATCGAGGTGGCAGGGGGACACTGAAGCTTTCTTT. Amino acids: CASSLSRWQGDTEAFF.

CDR3 loop: CASTDRGRLENTEAFF. The CDR3 region has the DNA TGTGCCAGCACCGACAGGGGCCGCCTGGAGAACACTGAAGCTTTCTTT. The V call is TRBV2, the J call TRBJ1-1; TRBD1 matches at 8 bases. Germline loops: CDR1 SNHLY, CDR2 FYNNEI. V lost 7 bases to trimming and J lost 1 base; unmatched junction nucleotides: 11. There are 16 residues in the CDR3. The full variable domain, rest sourced from reference TRBV2 and TRBJ1-1, is EPEVTQTPSHQVTQMGQEVILRCVPISNHLYFYWYRQILGQKVEFLVSFYNNEISEKSEIFDDQFSVERPDGSNFTLKIRSTKLEDSAMYFCASTDRGRLENTEAFFGQGTRLTVV.

The gene calls are TRBV6-2 or TRBV6-3 and TRBJ2-7; 7 nucleotides align to TRBD1. The CDR3 sequence is 13 residues long. The ends lost 1 base at V and 9 bases at J; junction bases unmatched: 6. Germline CDR1 MNHEY, CDR2 SVGEGT. The CDR3 DNA reads TGTGCCAGCAGTTACTTAGGGACAGTCGGGCAGTACTTC. Its protein product is CASSYLGTVGQYF.

The chain recombines TRBV7-9 with TRBJ2-7; 7 bases align to TRBD1. Germline V gives CDR1 SEHNR, CDR2 FQNEAQ (reference sequence). V lost 6 bases and J lost 2; bases outside the gene matches: 10. The CDR3 is 15 amino acids. For the CDR3, the DNA is TGTGCCAGCAGGCAATACGGGACAGAGGCCTACGAGCAGTACTTC. Protein product: CASRQYGTEAYEQYF.

CDR3 sequence: CASSGTENIQYF. Written as DNA, the CDR3 is TGCGCCAGCAGTGGGACAGAAAACATTCAGTACTTC. The genes are TRBV10-1 and TRBJ2-4; a weak D match, TRBD1 (6 bases). Germline values: CDR1 WNHNN, CDR2 SYGVQD (reference sequence). There are 12 residues in the CDR3. V gave up 4 bases and J gave up 5 bases, with 6 bases separating them.

This chain uses TRBV29-1 with TRBJ2-1; tentative D call: TRBD1 (6 bases). CDR3 length: 14 amino acids. CDR1 is SQVTM, CDR2 ANQGSEA, per germline. Trimming cost V 5 bases and J 8 bases, with 19 bases left between them. This CDR3 is CSVYRASYMDEQFF. DNA for the CDR3: TGCAGCGTTTACAGGGCATCTTACATGGATGAGCAGTTCTTC.

In DNA form, the CDR3 reads TGTGCCAGCAGCTTGACAAAAGAGACCCAGTACTTC. Its protein is CASSLTKETQYF. The rearrangement uses TRBV7-8 and TRBJ2-5; D is ambiguous. V lost 3 bases and J 3 bases, leaving 5 bases between the germline ends. CDR1 and CDR2 from the germline V gene are SGHVS and FQNEAQ. This CDR3 has 12 residues.

The rearrangement uses TRBV6-5 and TRBJ2-1, with 8 nucleotides matching TRBD2. The germline gives CDR1 MNHEY, CDR2 SVGAGI. Trimming removed 3 bases from V and 6 bases from J; junction bases left unmatched: 4. The CDR3 is 14 amino acids. CDR3 DNA: TGTGCCAGCAGTTATACTAGCGGCCCCAATGAGCAGTTCTTC. Translated, it gives CASSYTSGPNEQFF.

The rearrangement uses TRBV2 and TRBJ2-1; the match to TRBD1 covers 9 bases. The CDR3 has 16 amino acids. V lost 7 bases, J lost 3 bases, and 10 bases stayed unmatched. Germline CDR1 is SNHLY and CDR2 is FYNNEI. CDR3 in amino acids: CASKLDRGGYYNEQFF. In DNA form, the CDR3 reads TGTGCCAGCAAATTGGACAGGGGAGGGTACTACAATGAGCAGTTCTTC.

The V and J genes are TRBV28 and TRBJ2-7, with 14 bases lining up with TRBD2. Per germline, CDR1 MDHEN and CDR2 SYDVKM. This CDR3 contains 16 residues. With V trimmed by 6 bases and J by 5 bases, 9 bases remained unmatched. CDR3 region: CASSGLAGGGLDEQYF. CDR3 nucleotide sequence: TGTGCCAGCAGCGGACTAGCGGGAGGTGGTTTAGACGAGCAGTACTTC.

The chain carries TRBV5-6 and TRBJ2-5; tentative D call: TRBD2 (6 bases). Germline lookup yields CDR1 SGHDT and CDR2 YYEEEE. V gave up 4 bases and J gave up 5 bases, with 15 bases separating them. This CDR3 spans 14 amino acids. The CDR3 DNA follows: TGTGCCAGCAGCCCGGAGGGGATGGAGGAGACCCAGTACTTC. Its protein is CASSPEGMEETQYF. Together with reference TRBV5-6 and TRBJ2-5, the CDR3 gives the full variable domain: DAGVTQSPTHLIKTRGQQVTLRCSPKSGHDTVSWYQQALGQGPQFIFQYYEEEERQRGNFPDRFSGHQFPNYSSELNVNALLLGDSALYLCASSPEGMEETQYFGPGTRLLVL.

The chain uses TRBV6-5 and TRBJ2-7; possibly TRBD1 for D (6 bases). Germline V gives CDR1 MNHEY, CDR2 SVGAGI. The V end was cut by 5 bases, the J end by 2 bases, with 13 bases between. CDR3 length: 14 amino acids. Written as DNA, the CDR3 is TGTGCCAGCAGTCAACCACAGGGAACCTACGAGCAGTACTTC. Translation: CASSQPQGTYEQYF.

The chain joins TRBV4-2 to TRBJ2-5, with D perhaps TRBD1 (6 bases). The V end was cut by 3 bases, the J end by 2 bases, with 22 bases between. This CDR3 has 18 residues. Germline assignment: CDR1 LGHNA and CDR2 YNFKEQ. The CDR3 region is CASSHPLDGRGIQETQYF. CDR3 coding DNA: TGTGCCAGCAGCCATCCCCTGGATGGCAGGGGTATACAAGAGACCCAGTACTTC.

In its sample, this clone was seen a few times. This rearrangement joins TRBV28 to TRBJ2-2; D call uncertain. The germline V and J ends were trimmed by 2 bases and 5 bases, with 12 bases remaining between them. The germline V gene encodes CDR1 MDHEN and CDR2 SYDVKM. The CDR3 is made up of 15 amino acids. The CDR3 loop is CASSLSSLWTGELFF. Written as DNA, the CDR3 is TGTGCCAGCAGTTTAAGTAGCCTCTGGACCGGGGAGCTGTTTTTT.

The chain recombines TRBV28 with TRBJ1-6; 10 bases agree with TRBD1. After removal of 7 bases from V and 10 bases from J, the junction contained 4 bases not matched to a gene. This CDR3 contains 13 residues. Germline lookup yields CDR1 MDHEN and CDR2 SYDVKM. The CDR3: CASIGTGVSPLHF. The DNA of the CDR3 is TGTGCCAGCATAGGGACAGGGGTCTCACCCCTCCACTTT.

This clone occurred once. J is TRBJ2-2 and V is TRBV5-6; perhaps TRBD1 as D (6 bases). The CDR3 spans 15 residues. V was clipped by 4 bases and J by 1 base, with 11 bases between them. Germline CDR1 SGHDT, CDR2 YYEEEE. CDR3 amino acids: CASSRDRWNTGELFF. DNA for the CDR3: TGTGCCAGCAGCAGAGACAGGTGGAACACCGGGGAGCTGTTTTTT.